This TCR beta chain was retrieved from a study of T cells expressing NK-cell markers. This CDR3 comprises 17 residues. Germline CDR1 is SGHRS and CDR2 is YFSETQ. After re-calling the 5' RACE reads, TCRdb lists one entry per CDR3 protein, DNA absent. The data show about 370,000 distinct CDR3 sequences, and the top ten clones hold around a tenth. The receptor was isolated from a woman aged 45-60 years in good health. The sequenced sample was blood T cells: a sorted CD56 or NKG2C T cell subset, CD4+ or CD8+ T cells, or bulk PBMC T cells (not recorded which). The chain links TRBV5-1 to TRBJ2-3; TCRdb designates TRBD2, a call that cannot be tested without DNA. The CDR3 sequence: CASSWANYSGNTDTQYF.